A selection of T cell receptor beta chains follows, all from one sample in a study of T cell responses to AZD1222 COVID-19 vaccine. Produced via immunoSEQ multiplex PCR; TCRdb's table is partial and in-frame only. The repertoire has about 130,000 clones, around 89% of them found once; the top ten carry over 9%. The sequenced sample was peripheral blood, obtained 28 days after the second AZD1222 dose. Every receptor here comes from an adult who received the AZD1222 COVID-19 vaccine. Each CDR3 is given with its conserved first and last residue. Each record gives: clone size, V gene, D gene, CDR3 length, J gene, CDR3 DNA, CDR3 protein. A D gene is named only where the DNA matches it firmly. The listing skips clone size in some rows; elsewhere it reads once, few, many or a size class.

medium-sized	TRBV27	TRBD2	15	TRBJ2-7	TGTGCCAGCAGTTCCGTGGGGTCGGTCGCGGGGGGGCAGTACTTC	CASSSVGSVAGGQYF
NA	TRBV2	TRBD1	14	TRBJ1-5	TGTGCCAGCAGCGGGACAGGGGGCAAACAGCCCCAGCATTTT	CASSGTGGKQPQHF
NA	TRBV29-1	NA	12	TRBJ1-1	TGCAGCGGGAATCAATGGAACACTGAAGCTTTCTTT	CSGNQWNTEAFF
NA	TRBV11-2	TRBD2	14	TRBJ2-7	TGTGCCAGCAGCTTGTCCGGGACTAGCGGAGAGCAGTACTTC	CASSLSGTSGEQYF
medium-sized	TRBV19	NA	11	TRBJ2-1	TGTGCCAGTAGACTAGCAGGGGAACAGTTCTTC	CASRLAGEQFF
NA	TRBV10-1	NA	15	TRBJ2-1	TGCGCCAGCAGTGAAGAGGGGAGCTCCTACAATGAGCAGTTCTTC	CASSEEGSSYNEQFF
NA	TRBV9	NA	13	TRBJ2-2	TGTGCCAGCAGCGTAGTGGCGACCGGGGAGCTGTTTTTT	CASSVVATGELFF
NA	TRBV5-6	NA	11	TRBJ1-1	TGTGCCAGCAGCCGGGAAGGTGAAGCTTTCTTT	CASSREGEAFF
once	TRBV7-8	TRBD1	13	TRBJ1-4	TGTGCCAGCAGCTTACAGGGGGCTATATTGCTGTTTTTT	CASSLQGAILLFF
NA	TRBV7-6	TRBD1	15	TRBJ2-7	TGTGCCAGCAGCTTCGGGACAGGGCTACCGGTCGAGCAGTACTTC	CASSFGTGLPVEQYF
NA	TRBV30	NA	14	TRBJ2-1	TGTGCCTGGATGCCGGCGGCCTTATACAATGAGCAGTTCTTC	CAWMPAALYNEQFF
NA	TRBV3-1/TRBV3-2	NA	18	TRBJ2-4	TGTGCCAGCAGCCAATGGAGCCCGTCCCCCGTAGCCAAAAACATTCAGTACTTC	CASSQWSPSPVAKNIQYF
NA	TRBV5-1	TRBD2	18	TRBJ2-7	TGCGCCAGCAGCCGGACTGGGGGAGGGACTACCCAACTCTACGAGCAGTACTTC	CASSRTGGGTTQLYEQYF
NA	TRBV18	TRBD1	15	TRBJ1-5	TGTGCCAGCTCATCCCGGGACAGCTCTAATCAGCCCCAGCATTTT	CASSSRDSSNQPQHF
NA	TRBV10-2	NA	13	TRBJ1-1	TGCGCCAGCTTTAACTCGGGGGGCGGAGAAGCTTTCTTT	CASFNSGGGEAFF
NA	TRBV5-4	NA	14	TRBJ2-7	TGTGCCAGCAGCTTGGATGGCAGAACCTACGAGCAGTACTTC	CASSLDGRTYEQYF
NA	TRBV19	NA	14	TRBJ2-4	TGTGCCAGTAGTTCCCCAGGGGAAAAAAACATTCAGTACTTC	CASSSPGEKNIQYF
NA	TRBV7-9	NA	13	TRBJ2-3	TGTGCCAGCAGCCCCCGGGGGACAGATACGCAGTATTTT	CASSPRGTDTQYF
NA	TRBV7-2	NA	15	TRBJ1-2	TGTGCCAGCAGCTTAGCGGCAGGGGTTCACTATGGCTACACCTTC	CASSLAAGVHYGYTF
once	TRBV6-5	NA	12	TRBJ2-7	TGTGCCAGCAGGGGGTCCGGCTACGAGCAGTACTTC	CASRGSGYEQYF
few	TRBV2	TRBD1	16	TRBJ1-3	TGTGCCAGCAGTGACCCGGGACAGAGCTCTGGAAACACCATATATTTT	CASSDPGQSSGNTIYF
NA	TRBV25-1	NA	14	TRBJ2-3	TGTGCCAGCTCCCGGGGACCCCGCACAGATACGCAGTATTTT	CASSRGPRTDTQYF
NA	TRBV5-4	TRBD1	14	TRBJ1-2	TGTGCCAGCAGCCGACAGGGTTCAGTCTATGGCTACACCTTC	CASSRQGSVYGYTF
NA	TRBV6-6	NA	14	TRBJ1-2	TGTGCCAGCACCCCTTGGACAGCGGACTATGGCTACACCTTC	CASTPWTADYGYTF
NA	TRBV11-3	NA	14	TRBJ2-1	TGTGCCAGCAGCTTAGGATCGGAGTACAATGAGCAGTTCTTC	CASSLGSEYNEQFF
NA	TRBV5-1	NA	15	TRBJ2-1	TGCGCCAGCAGCTTGGGAGGCAGCATCTACAATGAGCAGTTCTTC	CASSLGGSIYNEQFF
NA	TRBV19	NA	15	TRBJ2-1	TGTGCCAGTAGTATAGGAGGCAATACGTGGAATGAGCAGTTCTTC	CASSIGGNTWNEQFF
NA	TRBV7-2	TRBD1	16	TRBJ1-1	TGTGCCAGCAGCCCGACTTGGACAGGGGGGGACTCTGAAGCTTTCTTT	CASSPTWTGGDSEAFF
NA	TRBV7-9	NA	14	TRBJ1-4	TGTGCCAGCAGCTTCCCCGGGGAAGGGGGAAAACTGTTTTTT	CASSFPGEGGKLFF
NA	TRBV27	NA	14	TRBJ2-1	TGTGCCAGCAGTTCCGGGGGCGCTCCGAATGAGCAGTTCTTC	CASSSGGAPNEQFF
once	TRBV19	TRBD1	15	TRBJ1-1	TGTGCCAGTAGTACCCTGGGACAGGGAAACACTGAAGCTTTCTTT	CASSTLGQGNTEAFF
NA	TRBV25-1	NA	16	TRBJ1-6	TGTGCCAGCAGTGTTTATACTAGTTCCGAGAGTTCACCCCTCCACTTT	CASSVYTSSESSPLHF
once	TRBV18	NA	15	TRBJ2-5	TGTGCCAGCTCACCTCGGGATGTGTACCAAGAGACCCAGTACTTC	CASSPRDVYQETQYF
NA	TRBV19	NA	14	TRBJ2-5	TGTGCTGCAGGGATGGCGGGCCGCCAAGAGACCCAGTACTTC	CAAGMAGRQETQYF
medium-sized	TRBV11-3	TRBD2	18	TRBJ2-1	TGTGCCAGCAGCTTAGATCAGGCCGGGACTAGTGCAGGCAATGAGCAGTTCTTC	CASSLDQAGTSAGNEQFF
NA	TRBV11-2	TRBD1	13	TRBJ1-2	TGTGCCAGCAGCCCGACAGGGAACTATGGCTACACCTTC	CASSPTGNYGYTF
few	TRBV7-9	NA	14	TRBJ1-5	TGTGCCAGCAGCCCAGGGACGGGGCATCAGCCCCAGCATTTT	CASSPGTGHQPQHF
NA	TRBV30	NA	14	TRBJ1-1	TGTGCCTGGAGTGTAATAGGGGCGGGGTCTGAAGCTTTCTTT	CAWSVIGAGSEAFF
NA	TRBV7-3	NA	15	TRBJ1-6	TGTGCCAGCAGCTTATCGGGGGCGTGGAATTCACCCCTCCACTTT	CASSLSGAWNSPLHF
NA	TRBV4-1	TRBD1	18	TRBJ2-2	TGCGCCAGCAGCCAAGAAACATTCAGGACAGGGTCTATCGGGGAGCTGTTTTTT	CASSQETFRTGSIGELFF
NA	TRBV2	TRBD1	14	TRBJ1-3	TGTGCCAGCAGTGGCCGGGACAGAGGAAACACCATATATTTT	CASSGRDRGNTIYF
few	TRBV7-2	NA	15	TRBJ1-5	TGTGCCAGCAGCTTAAATCACCAGCTAAATCAGCCCCAGCATTTT	CASSLNHQLNQPQHF
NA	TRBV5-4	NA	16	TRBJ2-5	TGTGCCAGCAGCTCCGCTTACCGGGACTCCCAAGAGACCCAGTACTTC	CASSSAYRDSQETQYF
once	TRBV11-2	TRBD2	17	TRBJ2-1	TGTGCCAGCAGCATCGAACCGGGACTAGCGGAAGACAATGAGCAGTTCTTC	CASSIEPGLAEDNEQFF
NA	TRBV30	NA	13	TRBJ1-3	TGTGCCTGGAGTGTTAGGCTGGGAAACACCATATATTTT	CAWSVRLGNTIYF
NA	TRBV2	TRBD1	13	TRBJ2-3	TGTGCCAGGGGAAGGACAGGTTTAGATACGCAGTATTTT	CARGRTGLDTQYF
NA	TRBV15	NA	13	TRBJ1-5	TGTGCCACCAGCTGGAATAGCAATCAGCCCCAGCATTTT	CATSWNSNQPQHF
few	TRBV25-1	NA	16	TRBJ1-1	TGTGCCAGCAGTAGTAACAGGGTTCTCGTGAACACTGAAGCTTTCTTT	CASSSNRVLVNTEAFF
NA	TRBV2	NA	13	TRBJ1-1	TGTGCCAAAGAAGGAAGGGGGGACACTGAAGCTTTCTTT	CAKEGRGDTEAFF
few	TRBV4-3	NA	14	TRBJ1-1	TGCGCCAGCAGCCGGCAACAGGGGAACACTGAAGCTTTCTTT	CASSRQQGNTEAFF
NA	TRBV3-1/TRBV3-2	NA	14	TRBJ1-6	TGTGCCAGTTCGCCAGGGCAGGGAAATTCACCCCTCCACTTT	CASSPGQGNSPLHF
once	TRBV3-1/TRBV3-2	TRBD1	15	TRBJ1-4	TGTGCCAGCAGCCTATGGGACAGGACGGACCTCAAACTGTTTTTT	CASSLWDRTDLKLFF
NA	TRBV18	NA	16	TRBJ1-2	TGTGCCAGCTCACCTACTCCCGGGGCGGAGGTGGGCGGCTACACCTTC	CASSPTPGAEVGGYTF
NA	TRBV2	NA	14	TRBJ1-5	TGTGCCAGCAGTGAATTGAGGGGGGATCAGCCCCAGCATTTT	CASSELRGDQPQHF
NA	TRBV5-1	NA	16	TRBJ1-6	TGCGCCAGCAGCTTGGAGGCAGGCGCTGGGAATTCACCCCTCCACTTT	CASSLEAGAGNSPLHF
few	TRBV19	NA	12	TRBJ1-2	TGTGCCAGTACGGGCTTTAACTATGGCTACACCTTC	CASTGFNYGYTF
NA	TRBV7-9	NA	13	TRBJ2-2	TGTGCCAGCAGCTTAGAGGTGGCCGGGGAGCTGTTTTTT	CASSLEVAGELFF